The clone carrying this TCR beta chain has a handful of counts. Its antigen remains unidentified. These data originate in a study of T-cell reconstitution after alpha-beta-depleted transplantation in children. Whole-study findings and limits: Surviving recipient cells, namely T cells and thymic progenitors, were the source of high day-60 TCRbeta diversity in some patients. About two months after transplant, alpha-beta T cells reportedly came from several hundred expanded graft clones. Fresh T-cell production supplied most of the T-cell counts and diversity seen one year after transplant.

Preparation of the TCRbeta library used unique molecular identifiers. TCRdb analysed the PCR reads with MiXCR anew, one entry per CDR3 protein. The sample has 580,000 or so distinct CDR3 sequences; under 25% are singletons. CDR3 length equals 15 residues. Trimming took off 1 base at V and 0 bases at J, with 10 bases between the two ends. Germline V gives CDR1 SGHVS, CDR2 FNYEAQ. The sequence was collected from a boy younger than two who had a stem cell transplant for acute myeloid leukemia, so the T cells may come from the graft donor. This rearrangement joins TRBV7-6 to TRBJ2-7, with a weak D call TRBD2 (6 bases). Here the sequenced sample was PBMCs, mostly from graft donor cells, taken 360 days after TCRalphabeta/CD19-depleted stem cell transplant. This chain's CDR3 is CASSLGGEVSYEQYF. DNA of the CDR3: TGTGCCAGCAGCTTAGGGGGGGAAGTCTCCTACGAGCAGTACTTC.